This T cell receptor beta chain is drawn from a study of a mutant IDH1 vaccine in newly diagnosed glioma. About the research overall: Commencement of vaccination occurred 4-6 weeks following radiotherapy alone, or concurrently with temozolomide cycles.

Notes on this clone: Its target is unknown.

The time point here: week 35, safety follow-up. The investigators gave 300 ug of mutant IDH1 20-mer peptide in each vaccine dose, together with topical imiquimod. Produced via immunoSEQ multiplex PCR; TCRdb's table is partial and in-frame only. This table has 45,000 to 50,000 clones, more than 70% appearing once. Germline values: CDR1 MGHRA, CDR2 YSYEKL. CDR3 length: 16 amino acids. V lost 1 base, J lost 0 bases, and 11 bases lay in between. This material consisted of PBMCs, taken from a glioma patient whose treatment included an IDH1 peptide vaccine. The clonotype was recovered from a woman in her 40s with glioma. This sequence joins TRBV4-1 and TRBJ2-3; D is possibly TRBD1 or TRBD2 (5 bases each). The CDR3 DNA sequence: TGCGCCAGCAGCCAAGGGGGCGGCGGGAGCACAGATACGCAGTATTTT. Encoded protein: CASSQGGGGSTDTQYF.